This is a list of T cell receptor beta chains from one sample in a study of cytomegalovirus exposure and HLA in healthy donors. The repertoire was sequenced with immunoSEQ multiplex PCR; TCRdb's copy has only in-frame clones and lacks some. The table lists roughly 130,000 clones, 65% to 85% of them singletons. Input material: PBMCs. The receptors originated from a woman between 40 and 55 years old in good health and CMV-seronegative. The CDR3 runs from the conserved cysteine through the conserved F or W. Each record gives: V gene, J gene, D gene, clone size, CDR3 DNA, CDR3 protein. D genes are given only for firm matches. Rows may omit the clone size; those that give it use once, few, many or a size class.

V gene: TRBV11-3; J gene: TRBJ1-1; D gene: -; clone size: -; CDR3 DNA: TGTGCCAGCAGCTTAGTGGCCGGAGCCGAAGCTTTCTTT; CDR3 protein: CASSLVAGAEAFF
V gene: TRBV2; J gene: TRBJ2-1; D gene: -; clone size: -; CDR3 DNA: TGTGCCAGCAGCCGACATCTTAGCGGAAACAATGAGCAGTTCTTC; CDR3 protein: CASSRHLSGNNEQFF
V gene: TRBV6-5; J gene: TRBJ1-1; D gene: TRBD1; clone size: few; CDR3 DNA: TGTGCCAGCAGTTCCATGACAGGGCTTTTGAACACTGAAGCTTTCTTT; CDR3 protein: CASSSMTGLLNTEAFF
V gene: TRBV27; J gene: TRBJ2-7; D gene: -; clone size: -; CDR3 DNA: TGTGCCAGCAGTTTCGGGCAGGGCGCTACCTACGAGCAGTACTTC; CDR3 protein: CASSFGQGATYEQYF
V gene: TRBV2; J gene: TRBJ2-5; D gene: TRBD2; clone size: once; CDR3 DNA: TGTGCCAGCAGTTCCCTTTCGGGAGGACAAGAGACCCAGTACTTC; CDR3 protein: CASSSLSGGQETQYF
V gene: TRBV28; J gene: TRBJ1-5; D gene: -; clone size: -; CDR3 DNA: TGTGCCAGCAGTCCGCGCGGGGAGCAGAGCAATCAGCCCCAGCATTTT; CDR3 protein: CASSPRGEQSNQPQHF
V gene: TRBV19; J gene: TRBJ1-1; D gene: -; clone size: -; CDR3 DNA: TGTGCCAGTCGGGAGGGGATGAACACTGAAGCTTTCTTT; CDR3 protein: CASREGMNTEAFF
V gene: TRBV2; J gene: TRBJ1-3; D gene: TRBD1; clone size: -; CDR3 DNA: TGTGCCAGCAGTCGGGACAGCAACTCTGGAAACACCATATATTTT; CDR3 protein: CASSRDSNSGNTIYF
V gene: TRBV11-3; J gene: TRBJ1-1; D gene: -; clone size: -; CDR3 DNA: TGTGCCAGCAGCTTTTCTGGGGAGGGCACTGAAGCTTTCTTT; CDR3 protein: CASSFSGEGTEAFF
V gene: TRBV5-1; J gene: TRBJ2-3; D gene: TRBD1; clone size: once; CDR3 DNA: TGCGCCAGCAGCACTGACAGGGGAAGGGATACGCAGTATTTT; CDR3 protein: CASSTDRGRDTQYF
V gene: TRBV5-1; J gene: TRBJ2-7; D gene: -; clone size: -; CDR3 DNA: TGCGCCAGCAGCCCGGGACACTACGAGCAGTACTTC; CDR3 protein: CASSPGHYEQYF
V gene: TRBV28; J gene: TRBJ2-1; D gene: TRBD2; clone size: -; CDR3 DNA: TGTGCCAGGGGGCTAGCGGTTGGGGATGAGCAGTTCTTC; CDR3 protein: CARGLAVGDEQFF
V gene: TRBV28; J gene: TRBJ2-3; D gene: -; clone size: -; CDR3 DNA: TGTGCCAGCAGTTCCGTTGAGATCACAGATACGCAGTATTTT; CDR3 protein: CASSSVEITDTQYF
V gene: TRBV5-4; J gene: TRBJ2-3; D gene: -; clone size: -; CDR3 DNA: TGTGCCAGCAGCTCCCCCCCTCTAGATACGCAGTATTTT; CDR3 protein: CASSSPPLDTQYF
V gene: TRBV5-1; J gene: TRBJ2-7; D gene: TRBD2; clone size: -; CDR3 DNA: TGCGCCAGCAACTGGACTAGCGGTCCTCATTCCTACGAGCAGTACTTC; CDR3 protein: CASNWTSGPHSYEQYF
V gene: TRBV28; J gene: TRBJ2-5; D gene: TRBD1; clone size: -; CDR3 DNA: TGTGCCAGCAGTCTCCCTGGACAGGGGGAGACCCAGTACTTC; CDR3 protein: CASSLPGQGETQYF
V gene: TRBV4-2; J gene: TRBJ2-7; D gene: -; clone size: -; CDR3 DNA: TGTGCCAGCAGCCAAGAGAATGGGGGGGCCTCCTACGAGCAGTACTTC; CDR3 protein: CASSQENGGASYEQYF
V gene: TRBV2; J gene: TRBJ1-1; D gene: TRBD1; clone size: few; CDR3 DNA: TGTGCCAGCAAGCGGGACAGGGCGAACACTGAAGCTTTCTTT; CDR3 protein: CASKRDRANTEAFF
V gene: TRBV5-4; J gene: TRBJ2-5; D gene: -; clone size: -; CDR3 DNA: TGTGCCAGCAGCCCCGGCCGGACAGAAGAGACCCAGTACTTC; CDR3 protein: CASSPGRTEETQYF
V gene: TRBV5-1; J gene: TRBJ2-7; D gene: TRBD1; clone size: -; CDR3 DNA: TGCGCCAGCAGCGCGATGGGACAGGGCCACGAGCAGTACTTC; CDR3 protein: CASSAMGQGHEQYF
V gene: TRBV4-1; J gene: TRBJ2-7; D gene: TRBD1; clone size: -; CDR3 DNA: TGCGCCAGCAGCCAAGATGTGGGGACAGACTACGAGCAGTACTTC; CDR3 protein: CASSQDVGTDYEQYF
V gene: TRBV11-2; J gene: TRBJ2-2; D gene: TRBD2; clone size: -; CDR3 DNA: TGTGCCAGCAGCCTGCGACTAGCGGGAGGGCACGGGGAGCTGTTTTTT; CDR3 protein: CASSLRLAGGHGELFF